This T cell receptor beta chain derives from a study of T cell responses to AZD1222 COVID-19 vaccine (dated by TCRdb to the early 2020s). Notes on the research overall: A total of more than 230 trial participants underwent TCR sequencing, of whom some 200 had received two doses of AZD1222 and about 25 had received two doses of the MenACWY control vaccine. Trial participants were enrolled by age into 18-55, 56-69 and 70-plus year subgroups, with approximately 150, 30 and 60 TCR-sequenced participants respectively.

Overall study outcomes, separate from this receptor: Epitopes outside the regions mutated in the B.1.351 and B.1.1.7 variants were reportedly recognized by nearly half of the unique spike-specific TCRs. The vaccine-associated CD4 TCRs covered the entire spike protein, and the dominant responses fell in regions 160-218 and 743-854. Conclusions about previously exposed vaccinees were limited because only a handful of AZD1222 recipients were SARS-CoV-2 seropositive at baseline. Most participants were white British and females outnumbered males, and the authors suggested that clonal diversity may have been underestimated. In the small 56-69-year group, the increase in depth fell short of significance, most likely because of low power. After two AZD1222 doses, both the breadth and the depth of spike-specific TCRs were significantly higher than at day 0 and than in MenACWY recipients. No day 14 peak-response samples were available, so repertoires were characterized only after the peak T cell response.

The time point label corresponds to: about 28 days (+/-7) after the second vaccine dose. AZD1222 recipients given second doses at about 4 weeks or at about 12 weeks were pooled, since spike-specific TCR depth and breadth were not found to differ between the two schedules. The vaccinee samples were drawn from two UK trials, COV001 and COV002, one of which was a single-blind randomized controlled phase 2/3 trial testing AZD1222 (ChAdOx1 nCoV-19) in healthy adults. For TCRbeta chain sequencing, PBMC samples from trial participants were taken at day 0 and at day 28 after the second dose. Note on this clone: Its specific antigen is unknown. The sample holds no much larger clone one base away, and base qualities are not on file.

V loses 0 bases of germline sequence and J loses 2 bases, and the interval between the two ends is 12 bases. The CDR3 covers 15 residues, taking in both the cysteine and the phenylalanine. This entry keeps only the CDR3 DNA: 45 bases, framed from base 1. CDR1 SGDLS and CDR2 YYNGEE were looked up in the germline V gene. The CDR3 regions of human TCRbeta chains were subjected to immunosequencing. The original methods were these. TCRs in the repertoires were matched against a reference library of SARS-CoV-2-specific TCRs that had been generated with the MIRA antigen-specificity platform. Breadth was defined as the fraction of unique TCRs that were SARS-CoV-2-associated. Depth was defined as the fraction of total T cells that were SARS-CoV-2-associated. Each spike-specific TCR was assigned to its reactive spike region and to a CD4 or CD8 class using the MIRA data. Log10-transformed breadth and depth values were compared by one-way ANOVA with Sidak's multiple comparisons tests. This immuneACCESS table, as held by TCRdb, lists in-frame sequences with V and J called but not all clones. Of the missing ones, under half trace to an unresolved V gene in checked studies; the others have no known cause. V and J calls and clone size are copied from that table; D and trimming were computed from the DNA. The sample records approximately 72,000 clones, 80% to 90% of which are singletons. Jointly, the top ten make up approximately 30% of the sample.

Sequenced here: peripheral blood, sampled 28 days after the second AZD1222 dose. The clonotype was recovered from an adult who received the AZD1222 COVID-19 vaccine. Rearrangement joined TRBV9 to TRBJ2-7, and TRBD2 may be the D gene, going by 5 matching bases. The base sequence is TGTGCCAGCAGCGTAGGGTTAGGACTTACCTACGAGCAGTACTTC. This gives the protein CASSVGLGLTYEQYF.